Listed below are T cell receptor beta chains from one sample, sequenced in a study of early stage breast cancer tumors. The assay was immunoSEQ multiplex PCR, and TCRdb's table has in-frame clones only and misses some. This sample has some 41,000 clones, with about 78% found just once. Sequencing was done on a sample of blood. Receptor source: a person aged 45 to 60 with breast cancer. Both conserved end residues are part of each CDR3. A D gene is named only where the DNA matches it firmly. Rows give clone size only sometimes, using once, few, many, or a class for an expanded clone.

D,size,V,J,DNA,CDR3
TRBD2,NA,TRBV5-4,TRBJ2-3,TGTGCCAGCAGCTTGGGGGGACTAGCGGGGGACACAGATACGCAGTATTTT,CASSLGGLAGDTDTQYF
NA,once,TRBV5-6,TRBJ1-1,TGTGCCAGCAGCTTGTATGCTGAAGCTTTCTTT,CASSLYAEAFF
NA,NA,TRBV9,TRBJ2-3,TGTGCCAGCAGCGTAGTCGGGCGAGGAACTAGGGATACGCAGTATTTT,CASSVVGRGTRDTQYF
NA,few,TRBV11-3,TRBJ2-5,TGTGCCAGCAGCTCCTTGACAGGACAAGAGACCCAGTACTTC,CASSSLTGQETQYF
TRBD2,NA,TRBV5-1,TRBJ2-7,TGCGCCAGCAGCTTATGGACTAGCCATACGACGGGCGAGCAGTACTTC,CASSLWTSHTTGEQYF
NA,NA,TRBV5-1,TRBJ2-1,TGCGCCAGCAGCTGGGGGCTAGCAGACTACAATGAGCAGTTCTTC,CASSWGLADYNEQFF
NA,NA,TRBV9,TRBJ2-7,TGTGCCAGCAGCGTAGGTGGAGCGGCGAACTCCTACGAGCAGTACTTC,CASSVGGAANSYEQYF
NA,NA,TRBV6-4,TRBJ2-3,TGTGCCAGCAGTGCGGTGGGGGGATTTACGCAGTATTTT,CASSAVGGFTQYF
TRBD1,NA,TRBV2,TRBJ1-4,TGTGCCAGCAGTGAGTTCGACAGGGTCATCGAAAAACTGTTTTTT,CASSEFDRVIEKLFF
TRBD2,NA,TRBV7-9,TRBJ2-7,TGTGCCAGCAGCTCCCGCCTAGCGGTAAACTACGAGCAGTACTTC,CASSSRLAVNYEQYF
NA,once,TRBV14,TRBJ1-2,TGTGCCAGCAGCCAAGAAAGAGGGTATGGCTACACCTTC,CASSQERGYGYTF
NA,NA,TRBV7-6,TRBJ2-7,TGTGCCAGCAGCCAGGGGCAGCGCTCCTACGAGCAGTACTTC,CASSQGQRSYEQYF
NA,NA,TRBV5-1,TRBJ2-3,TGCGCCAGCAGCTGGGATTGGGAGGCAGATACGCAGTATTTT,CASSWDWEADTQYF
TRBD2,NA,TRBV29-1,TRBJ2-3,TGCAGCGTTTTCAGGACTAGCCGACTATCCACAGATACGCAGTATTTT,CSVFRTSRLSTDTQYF
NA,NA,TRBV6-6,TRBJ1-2,TGTGCCAGCAGTTACGTGGGGGCGGACTATGGCTACACCTTC,CASSYVGADYGYTF
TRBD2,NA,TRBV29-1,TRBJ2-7,TGCAGCGGCGGAGTAGCGGGAAACGAGCAGTACTTC,CSGGVAGNEQYF
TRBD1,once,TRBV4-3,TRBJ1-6,TGCGCCAGCAGCCAGGGACAGATAAATTCACCCCTCCACTTT,CASSQGQINSPLHF
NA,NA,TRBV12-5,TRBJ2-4,TGTGCTAGTGGTTTGGAGGGGGGGCCTCGTGACATTCAGTACTTC,CASGLEGGPRDIQYF
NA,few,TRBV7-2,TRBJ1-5,TGTGCCAGCAGCTTAGTTCTTCGGGGGGCCAGCAATCAGCCCCAGCATTTT,CASSLVLRGASNQPQHF
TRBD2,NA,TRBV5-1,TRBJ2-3,TGCGCCAGCAGCCCTGGACTAGCGGGGGTGAGAAGCACAGATACGCAGTATTTT,CASSPGLAGVRSTDTQYF
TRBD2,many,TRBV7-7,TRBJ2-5,TGTGCTAGCAGCCCGACTAGCGGCCAAGAGACCCAGTACTTC,CASSPTSGQETQYF
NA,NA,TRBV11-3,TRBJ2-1,TGTGCCAGCAGCTTTCGAGCTTCAACCGCTAATGAGCAGTTCTTC,CASSFRASTANEQFF
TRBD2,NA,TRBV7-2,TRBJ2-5,TGTGCCAGCAGCCCCAGGACTAGCGGGGGGGCGTCCCAAGAGACCCAGTACTTC,CASSPRTSGGASQETQYF
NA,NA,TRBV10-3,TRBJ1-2,TGTGCCATCAGTGGGGCCACTAGGGATGGCTACACCTTC,CAISGATRDGYTF
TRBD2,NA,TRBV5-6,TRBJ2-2,TGTGCCAGCAGCGGGACTAGCGGGGCGACCGGGGAGCTGTTTTTT,CASSGTSGATGELFF
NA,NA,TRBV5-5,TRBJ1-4,TGTGCCAGCAGCTCCCTGGAGGCAGGATCCGAAAAACTGTTTTTT,CASSSLEAGSEKLFF